Following are 17 T cell receptor beta chains from one sample sequenced in a study of blood T cells in healthy people across ages. Then a second PCR, running about 7 to 11 cycles, was carried out with a sample-barcoded 5' primer and a J-beta primer mix. MiXCR, run by TCRdb on the 5' RACE reads, gives a single entry per CDR3 protein. The data show more than 750,000 distinct CDR3 sequences, roughly 28% seen once. This sample also appeared in a second study, on T cells of mothers and their children.

Sequences were obtained from blood. Source of these receptors: a woman between 40 and 50 years old in good health.

This clonotype was counted a few times. The rearrangement joins TRBV21-1 to TRBJ2-2; the D call in the table, TRBD1, was not verified against the DNA. TRBV21-1 is described as a pseudogene. The CDR3 has 17 amino acids. The CDR3 DNA is TGTGCCAGCAGCAAGCAGGACAGCCGAGCCCTCGCTGGGGAGCTGTTTTTT. This translates into CASSKQDSRALAGELFF.

The rearrangement links TRBV30 to TRBJ2-1, with D maybe TRBD2 (5 bases). The CDR3 extends over 12 amino acids. The V end was cut by 0 bases, the J end by 6 bases, with 6 bases between. Germline loops: CDR1 GTSNPN, CDR2 SVGIG (reference sequence). CDR3 nucleotides: TGTGCCTGGAGTGTAGAGGGCAATGAGCAGTTCTTC. This encodes CAWSVEGNEQFF.

This clonotype came up many times. The J gene is TRBJ1-2, the V gene TRBV7-3, with 11 bases identical to TRBD1. This CDR3 contains 19 residues. V lost 5 bases to trimming and J lost 4 bases; unmatched junction nucleotides: 18. Germline values: CDR1 SGHTA, CDR2 FQGTGA. CDR3: CASSITGQGAFVSAYGYTF. In DNA, the CDR3 is TGTGCCAGCAGCATTACCGGACAGGGGGCTTTTGTCTCTGCCTATGGCTACACCTTC. Filled out from reference TRBV7-3 and TRBJ1-2, the complete variable domain reads GAGVSQTPSNKVTEKGKYVELRCDPISGHTALYWYRQSLGQGPEFLIYFQGTGAADDSGLPNDRFFAVRPEGSVSTLKIQRTERGDSAVYLCASSITGQGAFVSAYGYTFGSGTRLTVV.

A few counts support this clonotype. This rearrangement joins TRBV7-2 to TRBJ1-1, with TRBD1 as a possible D gene (6 bases). The V and J ends lost 5 bases and 4 bases respectively, with 20 bases between them. Germline V CDR1 and CDR2: SGHTA, FQGNSA. The CDR3 has 16 residues. For the CDR3, the DNA is TGTGCCAGCAGCCCACGGAGTATGGGGGCGGGCACTGAAGCTTTCTTT. Its translation is CASSPRSMGAGTEAFF.

The gene calls are TRBV24-1 and TRBJ2-2; D unclear. V lost 4 bases to trimming and J lost 1 base, with 12 bases between them. The CDR3 is 16 amino acids. Looked up from germline, CDR1 is KGHDR and CDR2 is SFDVKD. Here the CDR3 reads CATSDTGTLNTGELFF. CDR3 nucleotides: TGTGCCACCAGTGACACCGGTACGTTGAACACCGGGGAGCTGTTTTTT.

J is TRBJ1-6 and V is TRBV5-5, with D possibly being TRBD1 (5 bases). There are 14 residues in the CDR3. Trimming removed 4 bases from V and 8 bases from J, with 13 bases in between. Per the germline V gene, CDR1 is SGHKS and CDR2 is YYEKEE (reference sequence). The CDR3 DNA reads as TGTGCCAGCAGCCCGGACGGGGCCTATTCACCCCTCCACTTT. This codes for CASSPDGAYSPLHF.

In this sample, this clonotype turned up a few times. The V call is TRBV3-1, the J call TRBJ2-5; 8 bases align to TRBD2. Germline loops: CDR1 LGHDT, CDR2 YNNKEL (reference sequence). The CDR3 has 19 amino acids. The junction had 19 bases not matched to a gene; V was cut back by 2 bases and J by 5 bases. This chain's CDR3 is CASSQIVLGGAGGWETQYF. CDR3 nucleotides: TGTGCCAGCAGCCAAATCGTACTGGGGGGTGCGGGGGGCTGGGAGACCCAGTACTTC.

This clonotype was found a few times. The V gene is TRBV12-3 or TRBV12-4, the J gene TRBJ1-2; 7 bases are shared with TRBD1. This CDR3 has 15 amino acids. J gave up 3 bases and V 6 bases, and 10 bases lay outside the gene matches. This CDR3 reads CASSLPGQPHYGYTF. The CDR3 nucleotides read TGTGCCAGCAGCTTACCGGGACAGCCACACTATGGCTACACCTTC.

The chain is built from TRBV7-6 and TRBJ2-5; 10 nucleotides align to TRBD2. Germline V CDR1 and CDR2: SGHVS, FNYEAQ. With 3 bases clipped from V and 3 bases from J, the junction kept 7 bases outside the gene matches. The CDR3 extends over 16 amino acids. CDR3 region: CASSLGLAGGKETQYF. CDR3 bases: TGTGCCAGCAGCTTGGGTTTAGCGGGGGGAAAAGAGACCCAGTACTTC.

The chain recombines TRBV2 with TRBJ2-7; D might be TRBD1 or TRBD2, each matching 6 bases. Germline CDR1 reads SNHLY; CDR2 reads FYNNEI. The germline V and J ends were trimmed by 4 bases and 2 bases, with 15 bases remaining between them. This CDR3 has 15 residues. This chain's CDR3 is CASSAPARGAYEQYF. CDR3 coding DNA: TGTGCCAGCAGTGCCCCGGCAAGGGGGGCCTACGAGCAGTACTTC.

This chain connects TRBV7-2 to TRBJ1-5; 9 bases are a match to TRBD1. From germline, CDR1 is SGHTA and CDR2 FQGNSA. Trimming took 3 bases from V and 4 from J; bases not matched to a gene: 4. This CDR3 region has 15 residues. In nucleotides, the CDR3 is TGTGCCAGCAGCTTCGCCGGGACAGGGAATCAGCCCCAGCATTTT. This gives the protein CASSFAGTGNQPQHF. Supplemented by reference TRBV7-2 and TRBJ1-5, the full variable domain reads GAGVSQSPSNKVTEKGKDVELRCDPISGHTALYWYRQSLGQGLEFLIYFQGNSAPDKSGLPSDRFSAERTGGSVSTLTIQRTQQEDSAVYLCASSFAGTGNQPQHFGDGTRLSIL.

The V and J genes are TRBV27 and TRBJ1-6; 8 bases are a match to TRBD1. This CDR3 contains 14 residues. J gave up 7 bases and V 6 bases, and 5 bases lay outside the gene matches. CDR1 MNHEY and CDR2 SMNVEV come from the germline V gene (reference sequence). The CDR3 bases are TGTGCCAGCAGACAGGGGGTGGAGAATTCACCCCTCCACTTT. Its translation is CASRQGVENSPLHF.

V is TRBV3-1 and J is TRBJ2-5; weak D call: TRBD2 (5 bases). V was shortened by 3 bases and J by 5 bases, with 13 bases between the two germline ends. The CDR3 contains 14 residues. Germline V lookup: CDR1 LGHDT, CDR2 YNNKEL (reference sequence). CDR3 amino acids: CASSQELVGETQYF. The CDR3 nucleotides are TGTGCCAGCAGCCAGGAACTAGTTGGGGAGACCCAGTACTTC.

This clonotype was recorded a few times. The rearrangement uses TRBV20-1 and TRBJ2-7; a possible D gene is TRBD1 (5 bases). The germline V gene encodes CDR1 DFQATT and CDR2 SNEGSKA (reference sequence). There are 14 residues in the CDR3. V shed 6 bases and J shed 1 base, with 16 bases lying between them. CDR3 nucleotides: TGCAGTGCGCCGCGCAGGGATCATTCCTACGAGCAGTACTTC. Its protein product is CSAPRRDHSYEQYF.

This clonotype appeared a few times. The chain carries TRBV28 and TRBJ1-2; D is unresolved. CDR1 MDHEN and CDR2 SYDVKM come from the germline V gene. CDR3 length equals 12 residues. Trimming stripped 6 bases from V and 8 bases from J, with 13 bases between. In nucleotides, the CDR3 is TGTGCCAGCAGGCGTGAGGGTCTGGGCTACACCTTC. Residues: CASRREGLGYTF.

This clonotype has ten or more counts. The chain joins TRBV29-1 to TRBJ2-5; 7 bases match TRBD2. CDR1 is SQVTM, CDR2 ANQGSEA, per germline. The CDR3 consists of 13 residues. Trimming at V came to 4 bases and at J to 5 bases, leaving 7 bases not matched to a gene. CDR3 in amino acids: CSVGGGAGETQYF. The CDR3 DNA follows: TGCAGCGTTGGGGGAGGGGCGGGGGAGACCCAGTACTTC.

The J gene is TRBJ2-2, the V gene TRBV20-1, with unresolved D. CDR3 size: 15 residues. Trimming removed 0 bases from V and 2 bases from J, with 10 bases in between. Germline lookup yields CDR1 DFQATT and CDR2 SNEGSKA (reference sequence). CDR3 nucleotide sequence: TGCAGTGCTAGAGATCGGTTCAGAAACACCGGGGAGCTGTTTTTT. It encodes CSARDRFRNTGELFF.